The rows below give T cell receptor beta chains drawn from one sample of a study of OX40 agonist ivuxolimab in advanced cancers. Libraries were prepared by immunoSEQ multiplex PCR; TCRdb keeps only in-frame clonotypes and omits some of them. Found here are about 79,000 clones, about 88% of them singletons; the top ten hold about 4%. The material sequenced was CD4+ or CD8+ T cells sorted from blood, taken in a trial of the OX40 agonist ivuxolimab. These receptors were taken from an adult with an advanced solid tumor such as melanoma, head and neck, liver or kidney cancer. CDR3s include the opening cysteine and the closing phenylalanine or tryptophan. D genes are given only for firm matches. Where a row states a size, it is once, few, many or the class of an expanded clone; other rows omit it.

V	size	J	D	length	DNA	CDR3
TRBV4-2	-	TRBJ2-3	-	13	TGTGCCAGCAGCCAAGATTGGACAGATACGCAGTATTTT	CASSQDWTDTQYF
TRBV2	-	TRBJ2-7	-	14	TGTGCCAGCAGCACCAGGGACGCCGCGCCCGAGCAGTACTTC	CASSTRDAAPEQYF
TRBV5-1	-	TRBJ2-7	TRBD2	15	TGCGCCAGCAGCTTTGCCGCGGGAGGACACTACGAGCAGTACTTC	CASSFAAGGHYEQYF
TRBV4-2	-	TRBJ2-7	TRBD2	16	TGTGCCAGCAGCCTAGCCCCCGGGACTAGTTCCTACGAGCAGTACTTC	CASSLAPGTSSYEQYF
TRBV7-7	-	TRBJ2-7	-	15	TGTGCTAGCAGCAAAAGCAGGGATTTTAGCCACGAGCAGTACTTC	CASSKSRDFSHEQYF
TRBV11-2	-	TRBJ2-3	-	15	TGTGCCAGCAGCTTAGATAAGGGGATGACAGATACGCAGTATTTT	CASSLDKGMTDTQYF
TRBV29-1	-	TRBJ1-1	-	13	TGCAGCGTTGAGCTACAGAGGAACACTGAAGCTTTCTTT	CSVELQRNTEAFF
TRBV5-1	-	TRBJ1-2	-	12	TGCGCCAGTAGGCCCGAGTTTGATCGCTACACCTTC	CASRPEFDRYTF
TRBV2	-	TRBJ2-2	TRBD1	13	TGTGCCAGCAGTCCACAGGGGGCCGGGGAGCTGTTTTTT	CASSPQGAGELFF
TRBV6-1	-	TRBJ1-1	-	13	TGTGCCAGTACTACAGGGATGAACACTGAAGCTTTCTTT	CASTTGMNTEAFF
TRBV2	-	TRBJ1-1	-	14	TGTGCCAGCAGTGAAACCGGACAGAACACTGAAGCTTTCTTT	CASSETGQNTEAFF
TRBV2	-	TRBJ2-5	-	13	TGTGCCAGCAGTGGATTGGAGTCGGAGACCCAGTACTTC	CASSGLESETQYF
TRBV6-1	-	TRBJ2-7	-	15	TGTGCCAGCAGTGAAGGGGTCCATTACTCCTACGAGCAGTACTTC	CASSEGVHYSYEQYF
TRBV5-6	once	TRBJ2-1	-	11	TGTGCCAGCAGCTGGGGTAGGGAGCAGTTCTTC	CASSWGREQFF
TRBV6-1	once	TRBJ2-7	TRBD2	15	TGTGCCAGCAGGACTAGCGGTGGGATGGGCTACGAGCAGTACTTC	CASRTSGGMGYEQYF
TRBV5-6	once	TRBJ1-6	TRBD1	18	TGTGCCAGCAGCCGCTCCGGGACAGCGAGCTCCTATAATTCACCCCTCCACTTT	CASSRSGTASSYNSPLHF
TRBV6-1	-	TRBJ2-2	-	15	TGTGCCAGCAGTGAAAGGAGCGGAGGAGGCGGGGAGCTGTTTTTT	CASSERSGGGGELFF
TRBV11-2	-	TRBJ2-7	-	11	TGTGCCAGCAGCCGCGGTGGGGAGCAGTACTTC	CASSRGGEQYF
TRBV6-1	-	TRBJ2-3	-	14	TGTGCCAGCAGTGATGGGGGCGGGGGAGGTACGCAGTATTTT	CASSDGGGGGTQYF
TRBV2	-	TRBJ1-2	TRBD1	15	TGTGCCAGCAGCGCGTCCAGGGGGAGGGTAGCTGGCTACACCTTC	CASSASRGRVAGYTF
TRBV10-1	-	TRBJ2-5	TRBD1	15	TGCGCCAGCAGTGGGGGACAGGGGTCGGGTGAGACCCAGTACTTC	CASSGGQGSGETQYF
TRBV28	-	TRBJ2-7	-	13	TGTGCCAGCACCACCCCAGCAGCTTACGAGCAGTACTTC	CASTTPAAYEQYF
TRBV2	-	TRBJ2-2	-	14	TGTGCCAGCAGGGGGTTAGCGGCCACCGGGGAGCTGTTTTTT	CASRGLAATGELFF
TRBV6-1	-	TRBJ1-6	-	14	TGTGCCAGCAGTGTTTGGGGGCAGAATTCACCCCTCCACTTT	CASSVWGQNSPLHF
TRBV18	-	TRBJ1-4	-	12	TGTGCCAGCTCACAGGGTGGTGAAAAACTGTTTTTT	CASSQGGEKLFF
TRBV11-2	-	TRBJ2-1	TRBD2	16	TGTGCCAGCAGCCCCAGACTAGCGGGAGTGTACAATGAGCAGTTCTTC	CASSPRLAGVYNEQFF
TRBV11-2	-	TRBJ2-7	TRBD1	15	TGTGCCAGCAGCTTAGAACAGGGGGTAGGTTACGAGCAGTACTTC	CASSLEQGVGYEQYF
TRBV19	few	TRBJ1-1	-	13	TGTGCCAGTAGTGCCGGGGTGAACACTGAAGCTTTCTTT	CASSAGVNTEAFF
TRBV6-6	-	TRBJ2-1	-	11	TGTGCCAGCAGTTACTCAAATGAGCAGTTCTTC	CASSYSNEQFF
TRBV19	-	TRBJ1-4	TRBD1	15	TGTGCCAGTAGTCTTCGGACAGGGGGCATTGAAAAACTGTTTTTT	CASSLRTGGIEKLFF
TRBV21-1	-	TRBJ1-1	-	12	TGTGCCAGCAGCAAACCCAGTACTGAAGCTTTCTTT	CASSKPSTEAFF
TRBV6-5	-	TRBJ1-5	TRBD1	15	TGTGCCAGCAGTAAGGGACAGGGCCCCAATCAGCCCCAGCATTTT	CASSKGQGPNQPQHF
TRBV29-1	-	TRBJ2-1	TRBD1	14	TGCAGCGTTGGGAACAGGGGGTCCTACAATGAGCAGTTCTTC	CSVGNRGSYNEQFF
TRBV5-4	few	TRBJ2-5	-	15	TGTGCCAGCAGCCCTCCTTTGGGAGGTAGCGAGACCCAGTACTTC	CASSPPLGGSETQYF
TRBV28	-	TRBJ2-7	-	12	TGTGCCAGCAGTTTACCATCTTACGGGCAGTACTTC	CASSLPSYGQYF
TRBV27	-	TRBJ1-5	-	16	TGTGCCAGCAGTTCCCTTCAGTTCTCCAGCAATCAGCCCCAGCATTTT	CASSSLQFSSNQPQHF
TRBV18	-	TRBJ2-3	TRBD2	15	TGTGCCAGCTCTAGCGGGAGAATGAGCACAGATACGCAGTATTTT	CASSSGRMSTDTQYF
TRBV19	-	TRBJ2-7	-	13	TGTGCCAGTAGTATACTCCAAACGTACGAGCAGTACTTC	CASSILQTYEQYF
TRBV7-3	-	TRBJ1-1	-	13	TGTGCCAGCAGCTTGCAGGGAGGGACTGAAGCTTTCTTT	CASSLQGGTEAFF
TRBV29-1	-	TRBJ2-2	TRBD1	15	TGCAGCGCCCCGGGGCCTGGACAGGGTGCCGGGGAGCTGTTTTTT	CSAPGPGQGAGELFF
TRBV19	-	TRBJ2-3	-	13	TGTGCCAGTAGTTTCAACAGGGATGATACGCAGTATTTT	CASSFNRDDTQYF
TRBV5-4	-	TRBJ1-2	-	13	TGTGCCAGCAGCCGGGACACTAACTATGGCTACACCTTC	CASSRDTNYGYTF